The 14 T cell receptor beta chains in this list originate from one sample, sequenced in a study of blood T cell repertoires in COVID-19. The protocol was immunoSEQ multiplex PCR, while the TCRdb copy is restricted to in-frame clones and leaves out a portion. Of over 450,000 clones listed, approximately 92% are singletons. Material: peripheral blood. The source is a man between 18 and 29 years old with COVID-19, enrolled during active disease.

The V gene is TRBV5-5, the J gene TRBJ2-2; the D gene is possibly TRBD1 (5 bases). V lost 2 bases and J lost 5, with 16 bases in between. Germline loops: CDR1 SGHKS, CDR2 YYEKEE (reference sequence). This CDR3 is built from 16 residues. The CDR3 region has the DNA TGTGCCAGCAGCTTAAGGAGCAGGGATGGGACCGGGGAGCTGTTTTTT. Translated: CASSLRSRDGTGELFF. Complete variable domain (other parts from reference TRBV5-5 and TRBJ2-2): DAGVTQSPTHLIKTRGQQVTLRCSPISGHKSVSWYQQVLGQGPQFIFQYYEKEERGRGNFPDRFSARQFPNYSSELNVNALLLGDSALYLCASSLRSRDGTGELFFGEGSRLTVL.

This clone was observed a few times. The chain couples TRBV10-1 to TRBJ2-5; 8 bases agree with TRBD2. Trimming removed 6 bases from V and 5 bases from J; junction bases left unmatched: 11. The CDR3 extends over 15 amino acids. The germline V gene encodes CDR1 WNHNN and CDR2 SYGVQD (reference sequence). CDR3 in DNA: TGCGCCAGCAGGACCCTCGGGGGGGATTGGGAGACCCAGTACTTC. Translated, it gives CASRTLGGDWETQYF.

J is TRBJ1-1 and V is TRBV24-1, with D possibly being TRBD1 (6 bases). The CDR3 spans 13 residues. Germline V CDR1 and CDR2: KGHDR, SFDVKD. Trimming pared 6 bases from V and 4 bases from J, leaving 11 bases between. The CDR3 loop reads CATSRGASTEAFF. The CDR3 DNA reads TGTGCCACCAGTCGGGGGGCGAGCACTGAAGCTTTCTTT.

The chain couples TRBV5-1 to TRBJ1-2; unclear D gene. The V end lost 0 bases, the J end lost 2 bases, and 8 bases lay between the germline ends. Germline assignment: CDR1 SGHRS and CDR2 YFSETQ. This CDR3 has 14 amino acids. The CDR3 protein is CASSLAGENYGYTF. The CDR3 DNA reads TGCGCCAGCAGCTTGGCCGGTGAAAACTATGGCTACACCTTC.

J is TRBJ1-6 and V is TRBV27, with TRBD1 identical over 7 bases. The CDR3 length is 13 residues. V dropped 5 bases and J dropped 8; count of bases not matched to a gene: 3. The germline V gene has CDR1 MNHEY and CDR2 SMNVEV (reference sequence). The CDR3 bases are TGTGCCAGCAGTGTCGACAGGGATTCACCCCTCCACTTT. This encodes CASSVDRDSPLHF.

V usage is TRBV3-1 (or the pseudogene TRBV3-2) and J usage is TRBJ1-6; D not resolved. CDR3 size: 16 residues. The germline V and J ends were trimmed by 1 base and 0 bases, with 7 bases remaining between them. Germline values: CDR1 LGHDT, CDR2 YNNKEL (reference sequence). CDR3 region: CASSQVRSSYNSPLHF. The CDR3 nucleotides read TGTGCCAGCAGCCAAGTAAGGAGCTCCTATAATTCACCCCTCCACTTT.

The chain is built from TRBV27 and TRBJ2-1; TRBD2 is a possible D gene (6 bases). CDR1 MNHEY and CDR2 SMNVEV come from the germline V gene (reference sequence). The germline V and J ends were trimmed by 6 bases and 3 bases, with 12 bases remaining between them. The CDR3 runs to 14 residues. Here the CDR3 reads CASSVGLNYNEQFF. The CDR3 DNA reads TGTGCCAGCAGCGTTGGACTAAACTACAATGAGCAGTTCTTC.

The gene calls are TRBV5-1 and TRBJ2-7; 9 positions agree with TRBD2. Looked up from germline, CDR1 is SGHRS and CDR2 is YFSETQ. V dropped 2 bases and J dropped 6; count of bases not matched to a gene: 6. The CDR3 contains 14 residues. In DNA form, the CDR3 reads TGCGCCAGCAGCTTAGGCGGGGGGGCGAGCGAGCAGTACTTC. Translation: CASSLGGGASEQYF. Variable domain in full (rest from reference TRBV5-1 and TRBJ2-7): KAGVTQTPRYLIKTRGQQVTLSCSPISGHRSVSWYQQTPGQGLQFLFEYFSETQRNKGNFPGRFSGRQFSNSRSEMNVSTLELGDSALYLCASSLGGGASEQYFGPGTRLTVT.

The CDR3 loop is CASSSREPGSGELFF. The CDR3 nucleotides are TGTGCCAGCAGCTCTCGGGAACCCGGGTCCGGGGAGCTGTTTTTT. The chain links TRBV11-2 to TRBJ2-2; D might be TRBD2 (5 bases). The CDR3 spans 15 residues. CDR1 is SGHAT and CDR2 is FQNNGV in the germline V gene. The V and J ends lost 4 bases and 6 bases respectively, with 15 bases between them.

CDR3 sequence (DNA): TGTGCCAGCAGCCGTCGGACAGACGACCCTAGCACCATATATTTT. Amino acids: CASSRRTDDPSTIYF. This chain joins TRBV7-9 and TRBJ1-3; D possibly corresponds to TRBD1 (6 bases). Germline CDR1 is SEHNR and CDR2 is FQNEAQ (reference sequence). This CDR3 is built from 15 residues. Deletions cut 5 bases from V and 9 bases from J, with 20 bases between.

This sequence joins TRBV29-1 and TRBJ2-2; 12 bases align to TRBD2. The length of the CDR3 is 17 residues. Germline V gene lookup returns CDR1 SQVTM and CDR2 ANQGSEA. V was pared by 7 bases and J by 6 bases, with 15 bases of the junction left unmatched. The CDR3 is CSAEGLRTSGVSGELFF. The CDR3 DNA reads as TGCAGCGCCGAGGGGCTTCGGACTAGCGGGGTTTCCGGGGAGCTGTTTTTT.

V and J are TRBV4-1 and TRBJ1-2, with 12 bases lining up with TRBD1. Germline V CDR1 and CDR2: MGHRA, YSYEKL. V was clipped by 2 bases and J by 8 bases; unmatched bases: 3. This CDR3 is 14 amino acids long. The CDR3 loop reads CASSQTGQGAGYTF. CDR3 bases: TGCGCCAGCAGCCAAACGGGACAGGGGGCAGGCTACACCTTC.

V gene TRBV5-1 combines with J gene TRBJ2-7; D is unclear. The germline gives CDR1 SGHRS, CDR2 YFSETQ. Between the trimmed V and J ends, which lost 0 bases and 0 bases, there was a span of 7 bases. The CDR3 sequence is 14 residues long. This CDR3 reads CASSLGHSSYEQYF. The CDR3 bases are TGCGCCAGCAGCTTGGGACACAGCTCCTACGAGCAGTACTTC.

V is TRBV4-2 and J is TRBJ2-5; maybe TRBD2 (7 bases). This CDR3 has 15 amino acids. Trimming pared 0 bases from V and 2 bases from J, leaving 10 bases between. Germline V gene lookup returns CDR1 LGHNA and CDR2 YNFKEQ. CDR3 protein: CASSQEGGLQETQYF. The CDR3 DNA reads TGTGCCAGCAGCCAAGAGGGGGGGCTGCAAGAGACCCAGTACTTC.